A selection of T cell receptor beta chains follows, all from one sample in a study of blood T cell repertoires in COVID-19. The assay was immunoSEQ multiplex PCR, and TCRdb's table has in-frame clones only and misses some. The sample contains 350,000 to 450,000 clones, about nine tenths of which appear only once. The sequencing input was PBMCs or T cells enriched from blood (not recorded which). The receptors were gathered from a woman aged 35 to 49 who had been exposed to COVID-19. Both conserved end residues are part of each CDR3. Fields, in order: V gene, clone size, J gene, D gene, CDR3 length, CDR3 protein, CDR3 DNA. The D gene is left open where the match is weak. For some rows the clone size is stated as once, few or many, or as a class when expanded; others skip it.

TRBV5-1,.,TRBJ1-1,.,14,CASSLGHSNTEAFF,TGCGCCAGCAGCTTGGGACACTCGAACACTGAAGCTTTCTTT
TRBV18,.,TRBJ1-3,.,15,CASSPSQGSGNTIYF,TGTGCCAGCTCACCATCGCAGGGCTCTGGAAACACCATATATTTT
TRBV24-1,.,TRBJ1-2,.,12,CATSDGGVGYTF,TGTGCCACCAGTGATGGGGGGGTCGGCTACACCTTC
TRBV5-5,.,TRBJ1-1,.,14,CASSSRDRDTGAFF,TGTGCCAGCAGCTCCCGGGACCGGGACACGGGAGCTTTCTTT
TRBV18,.,TRBJ1-1,.,15,CASSPTLQLNTEAFF,TGTGCCAGCTCACCTACCTTGCAGTTGAACACTGAAGCTTTCTTT
TRBV19,.,TRBJ1-2,.,12,CASTDRLYGYTF,TGTGCCAGTACTGACAGGCTCTATGGCTACACCTTC
TRBV4-3,.,TRBJ1-5,TRBD1,17,CASSQDPPGTGNQPQHF,TGCGCCAGCAGCCAAGATCCCCCCGGGACAGGGAATCAGCCCCAGCATTTT
TRBV5-5,.,TRBJ2-7,TRBD2,16,CASRTGLAGVHYEQYF,TGTGCCAGCAGGACGGGACTAGCGGGAGTTCATTACGAGCAGTACTTC
TRBV7-9,few,TRBJ1-4,.,13,CASSPDWNEKLFF,TGTGCCAGCAGCCCGGACTGGAATGAAAAACTGTTTTTT
TRBV19,.,TRBJ1-3,.,17,CASSVRQGRSSGNTIYF,TGTGCCAGTAGTGTGCGGCAGGGGCGAAGCTCTGGAAACACCATATATTTT
TRBV10-1,.,TRBJ2-2,TRBD1,16,CASSEIGTGGTGELFF,TGCGCCAGCAGTGAGATCGGGACAGGGGGCACCGGGGAGCTGTTTTTT
TRBV7-9,.,TRBJ1-2,.,14,CASSLLPEHYGYTF,TGTGCCAGCAGCTTACTTCCGGAGCACTATGGCTACACCTTC
TRBV14,.,TRBJ1-4,TRBD1,15,CASSPSGQAPEKLFF,TGTGCCAGCAGCCCATCGGGACAGGCGCCTGAAAAACTGTTTTTT
TRBV12-3/TRBV12-4,.,TRBJ1-1,TRBD1,12,CASTRTGGEAFF,TGTGCCAGCACCCGGACAGGGGGCGAAGCTTTCTTT
TRBV18,.,TRBJ2-1,.,15,CASSPPGTAYNEQFF,TGTGCCAGCTCACCTCCGGGTACCGCCTACAATGAGCAGTTCTTC
TRBV19,.,TRBJ2-7,.,14,CASSLRDWRDEQYF,TGTGCCAGTAGTCTCAGGGACTGGCGGGACGAGCAGTACTTC
TRBV3-1/TRBV3-2,.,TRBJ2-7,.,16,CASSQGAVPPPYEQYF,TGTGCCAGCAGCCAAGGGGCCGTCCCGCCCCCCTACGAGCAGTACTTC
TRBV24-1,.,TRBJ1-5,.,14,CATSARDNNQPQHF,TGTGCCACCAGTGCCCGGGACAACAATCAGCCCCAGCATTTT
TRBV5-1,.,TRBJ1-1,.,15,CASSLMAGESPNAFF,TGCGCCAGCAGCTTGATGGCAGGGGAATCTCCGAATGCTTTCTTT
TRBV2,once,TRBJ1-2,.,11,CASSESNGYTF,TGTGCCAGCAGTGAATCAAATGGCTACACCTTC
TRBV9,.,TRBJ1-1,.,15,CASSVLGHQNTEAFF,TGTGCCAGCAGCGTACTGGGACACCAGAACACTGAAGCTTTCTTT
TRBV30,.,TRBJ1-6,TRBD1,13,CAWNDRGGSPLHF,TGTGCCTGGAACGACAGGGGGGGTTCACCCCTCCACTTT
TRBV7-3,.,TRBJ2-5,TRBD2,13,CASSIVGGETQYF,TGTGCCAGCAGTATTGTGGGAGGGGAGACCCAGTACTTC
TRBV5-6,.,TRBJ2-1,TRBD2,15,CASSGSGGLNNEQFF,TGTGCCAGCAGCGGGTCGGGAGGGCTGAACAATGAGCAGTTCTTC
TRBV19,.,TRBJ2-6,TRBD1,16,CASSRTGVFGANVLTF,TGTGCCAGTAGTAGAACAGGGGTTTTTGGGGCCAACGTCCTGACTTTC
TRBV5-5,.,TRBJ2-5,.,15,CASSTGTAPQETQYF,TGTGCCAGCAGCACAGGGACGGCTCCTCAAGAGACCCAGTACTTC
TRBV21-1,.,TRBJ1-1,.,17,CASSKDRGRQGQTEAFF,TGTGCCAGCAGCAAAGATAGAGGAAGGCAGGGACAAACTGAAGCTTTCTTT
TRBV18,.,TRBJ1-2,TRBD1,16,CASSLGQEKGDYGYTF,TGTGCCAGCTCCCTGGGACAGGAAAAGGGGGACTATGGCTACACCTTC
TRBV12-3/TRBV12-4,.,TRBJ1-3,.,11,CASREGDTIYF,TGTGCCAGCCGGGAGGGGGACACCATATATTTT
TRBV5-1,once,TRBJ2-1,.,15,CASSPGDTSDRKQFF,TGCGCCAGCAGCCCGGGGGATACCTCAGACCGGAAGCAGTTCTTC
TRBV10-3,.,TRBJ2-5,TRBD2,15,CAISESGGGAETQYF,TGTGCCATCAGTGAGTCGGGGGGGGGTGCCGAGACCCAGTACTTC
TRBV10-1,.,TRBJ2-7,TRBD2,15,CASSDGSGDSYEQYF,TGCGCCAGCAGTGATGGTAGCGGGGACTCCTACGAGCAGTACTTC
TRBV19,once,TRBJ1-2,.,17,CASSILSAGAENYGYTF,TGTGCCAGTAGTATTTTATCCGCGGGTGCAGAGAACTATGGCTACACCTTC
TRBV2,once,TRBJ2-1,TRBD2,14,CASRSRGGIYEQFF,TGTGCCAGCAGGTCGCGGGGGGGCATCTATGAGCAGTTCTTC
TRBV30,.,TRBJ1-2,.,13,CAWSNGGAVGYTF,TGTGCCTGGAGTAATGGGGGGGCGGTTGGCTACACCTTC
TRBV19,.,TRBJ1-5,.,13,CASRTGPNQPQHF,TGTGCCAGTAGGACAGGTCCTAATCAGCCCCAGCATTTT
TRBV7-9,once,TRBJ2-1,TRBD1,15,CASRPTGQGVNEQFF,TGTGCCAGCAGACCCACGGGACAGGGAGTCAATGAGCAGTTCTTC
TRBV5-3,.,TRBJ1-3,TRBD1,17,CARSWTGVFSSGNTIYF,TGTGCCAGAAGCTGGACAGGGGTATTCTCATCTGGAAACACCATATATTTT
TRBV6-4,.,TRBJ2-2,.,14,CASKPSRNTGELFF,TGTGCCAGTAAGCCTAGCAGGAACACCGGGGAGCTGTTTTTT
TRBV15,.,TRBJ1-2,TRBD1,13,CATSIRDSYGYTF,TGTGCCACCAGCATCCGGGACAGCTATGGCTACACCTTC
TRBV5-1,.,TRBJ2-1,TRBD1,15,CASSFTGVSYNEQFF,TGCGCCAGCAGCTTTACAGGGGTCTCCTACAATGAGCAGTTCTTC
TRBV5-5,.,TRBJ1-3,TRBD1,15,CASSGQGYSGNTIYF,TGTGCCAGCAGCGGACAGGGCTACTCTGGAAACACCATATATTTT